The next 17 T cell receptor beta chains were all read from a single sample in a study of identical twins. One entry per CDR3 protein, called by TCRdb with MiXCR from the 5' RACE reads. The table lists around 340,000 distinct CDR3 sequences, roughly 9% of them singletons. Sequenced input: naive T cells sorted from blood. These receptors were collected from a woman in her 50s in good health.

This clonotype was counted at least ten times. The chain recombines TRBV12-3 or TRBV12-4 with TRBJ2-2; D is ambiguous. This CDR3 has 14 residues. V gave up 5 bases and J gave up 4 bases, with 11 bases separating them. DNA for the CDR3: TGTGCCAGCAGTGTCGGGTCGATCACCGGGGAGCTGTTTTTT. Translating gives CASSVGSITGELFF.

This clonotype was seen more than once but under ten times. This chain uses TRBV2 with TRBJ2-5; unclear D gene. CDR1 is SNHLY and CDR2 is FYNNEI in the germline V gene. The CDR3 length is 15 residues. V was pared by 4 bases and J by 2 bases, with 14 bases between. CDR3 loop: CASSGEHRAQETQYF. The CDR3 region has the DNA TGTGCCAGCAGTGGGGAACATCGGGCTCAAGAGACCCAGTACTTC.

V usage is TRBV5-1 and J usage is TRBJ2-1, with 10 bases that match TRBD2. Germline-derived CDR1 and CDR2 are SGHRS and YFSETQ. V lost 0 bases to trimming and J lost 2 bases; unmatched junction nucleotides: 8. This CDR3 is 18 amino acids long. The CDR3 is CASSLATSLAGAYNEQFF. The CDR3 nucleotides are TGCGCCAGCAGCTTGGCTACCTCTCTAGCGGGAGCCTACAATGAGCAGTTCTTC.

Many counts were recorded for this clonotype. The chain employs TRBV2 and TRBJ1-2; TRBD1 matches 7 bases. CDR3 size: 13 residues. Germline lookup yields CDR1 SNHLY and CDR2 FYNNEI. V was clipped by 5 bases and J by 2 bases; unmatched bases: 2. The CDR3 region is CASSTTGNYGYTF. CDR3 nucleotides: TGTGCCAGCAGTACGACAGGGAACTATGGCTACACCTTC. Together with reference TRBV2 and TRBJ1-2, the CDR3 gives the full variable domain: EPEVTQTPSHQVTQMGQEVILRCVPISNHLYFYWYRQILGQKVEFLVSFYNNEISEKSEIFDDQFSVERPDGSNFTLKIRSTKLEDSAMYFCASSTTGNYGYTFGSGTRLTVV.

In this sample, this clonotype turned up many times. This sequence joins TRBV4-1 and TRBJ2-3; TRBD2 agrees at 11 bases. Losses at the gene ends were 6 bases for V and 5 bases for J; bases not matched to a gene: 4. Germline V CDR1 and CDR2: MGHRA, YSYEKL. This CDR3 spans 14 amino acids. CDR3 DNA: TGCGCCAGCAGACGACTAGCGGGATTAGATACGCAGTATTTT. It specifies CASRRLAGLDTQYF.

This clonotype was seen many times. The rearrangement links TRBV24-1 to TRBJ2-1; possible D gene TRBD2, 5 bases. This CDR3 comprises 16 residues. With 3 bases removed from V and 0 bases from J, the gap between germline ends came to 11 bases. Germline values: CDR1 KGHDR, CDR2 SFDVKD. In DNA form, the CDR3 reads TGTGCCACCAGTGATCCGAGCGGAAGCTCCTACAATGAGCAGTTCTTC. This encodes CATSDPSGSSYNEQFF.

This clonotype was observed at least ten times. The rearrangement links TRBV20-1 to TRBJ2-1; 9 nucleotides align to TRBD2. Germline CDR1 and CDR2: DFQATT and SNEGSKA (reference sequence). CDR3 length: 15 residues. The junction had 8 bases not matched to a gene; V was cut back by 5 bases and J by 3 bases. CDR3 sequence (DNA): TGCAGTGCTTCGCCCCCTAGCGGGATCTACAATGAGCAGTTCTTC. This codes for CSASPPSGIYNEQFF.

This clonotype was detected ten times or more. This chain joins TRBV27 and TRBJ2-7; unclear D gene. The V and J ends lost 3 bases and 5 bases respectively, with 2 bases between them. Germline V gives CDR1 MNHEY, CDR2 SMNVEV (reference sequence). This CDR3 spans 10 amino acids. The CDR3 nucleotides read TGTGCCAGCAGTTTGCACGAGCAGTACTTC. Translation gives CASSLHEQYF.

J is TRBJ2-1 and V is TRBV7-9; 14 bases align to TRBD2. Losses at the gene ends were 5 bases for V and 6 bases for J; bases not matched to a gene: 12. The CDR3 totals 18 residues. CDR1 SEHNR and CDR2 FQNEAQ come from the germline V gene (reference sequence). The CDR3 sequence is CASSPPGLAGVFGNEQFF. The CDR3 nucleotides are TGTGCCAGCAGCCCTCCGGGACTAGCGGGAGTCTTCGGCAATGAGCAGTTCTTC.

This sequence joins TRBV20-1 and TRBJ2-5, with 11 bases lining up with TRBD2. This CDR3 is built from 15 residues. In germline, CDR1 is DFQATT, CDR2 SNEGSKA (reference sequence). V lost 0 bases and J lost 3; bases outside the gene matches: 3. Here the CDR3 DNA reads TGCAGTGCTAGAGATAGACTAGCGGGAAAAGAGACCCAGTACTTC. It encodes CSARDRLAGKETQYF.

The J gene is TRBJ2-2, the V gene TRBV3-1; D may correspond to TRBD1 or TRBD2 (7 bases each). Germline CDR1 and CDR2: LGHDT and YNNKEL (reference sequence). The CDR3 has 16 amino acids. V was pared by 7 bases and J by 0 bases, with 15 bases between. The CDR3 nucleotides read TGTGCCAGCACCGGCAGGGGGGGTTCGAACACCGGGGAGCTGTTTTTT. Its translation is CASTGRGGSNTGELFF.

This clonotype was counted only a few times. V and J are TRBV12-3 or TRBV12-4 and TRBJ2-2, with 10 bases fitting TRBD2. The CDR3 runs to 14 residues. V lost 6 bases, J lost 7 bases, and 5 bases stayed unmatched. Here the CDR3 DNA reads TGTGCCAGCAGGCTAGCGGGAGCTTTCGGGGAGCTGTTTTTT. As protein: CASRLAGAFGELFF.

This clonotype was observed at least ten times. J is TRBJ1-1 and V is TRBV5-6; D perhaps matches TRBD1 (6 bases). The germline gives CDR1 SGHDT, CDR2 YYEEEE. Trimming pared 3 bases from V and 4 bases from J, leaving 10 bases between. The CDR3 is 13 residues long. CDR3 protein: CASSSTGLTEAFF. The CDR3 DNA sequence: TGTGCCAGCAGCTCGACAGGTCTCACTGAAGCTTTCTTT.

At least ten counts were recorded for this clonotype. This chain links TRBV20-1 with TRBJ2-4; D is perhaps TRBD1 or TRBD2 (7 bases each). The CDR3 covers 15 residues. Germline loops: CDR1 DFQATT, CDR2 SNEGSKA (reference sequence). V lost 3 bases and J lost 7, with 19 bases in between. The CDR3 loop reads CSASQGGRLANIQYF. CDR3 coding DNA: TGCAGTGCTAGCCAGGGGGGGCGCTTGGCCAACATTCAGTACTTC.

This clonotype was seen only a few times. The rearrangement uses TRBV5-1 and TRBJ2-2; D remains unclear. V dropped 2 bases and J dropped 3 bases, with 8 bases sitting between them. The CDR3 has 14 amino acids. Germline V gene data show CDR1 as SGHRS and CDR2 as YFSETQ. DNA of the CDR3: TGCGCCAGCAGCTTCCGGGCTGACACCGGGGAGCTGTTTTTT. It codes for CASSFRADTGELFF.

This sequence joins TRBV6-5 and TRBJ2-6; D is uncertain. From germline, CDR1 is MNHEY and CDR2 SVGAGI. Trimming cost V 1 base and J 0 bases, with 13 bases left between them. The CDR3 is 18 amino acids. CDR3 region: CASSYLGVTLSGANVLTF. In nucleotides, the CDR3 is TGTGCCAGCAGTTACTTGGGCGTAACCCTCTCTGGGGCCAACGTCCTGACTTTC.

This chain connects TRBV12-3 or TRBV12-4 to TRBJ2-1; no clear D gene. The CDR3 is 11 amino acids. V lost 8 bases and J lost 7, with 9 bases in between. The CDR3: CASLGRNEQFF. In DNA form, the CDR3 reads TGTGCCAGCCTGGGTAGAAATGAGCAGTTCTTC.